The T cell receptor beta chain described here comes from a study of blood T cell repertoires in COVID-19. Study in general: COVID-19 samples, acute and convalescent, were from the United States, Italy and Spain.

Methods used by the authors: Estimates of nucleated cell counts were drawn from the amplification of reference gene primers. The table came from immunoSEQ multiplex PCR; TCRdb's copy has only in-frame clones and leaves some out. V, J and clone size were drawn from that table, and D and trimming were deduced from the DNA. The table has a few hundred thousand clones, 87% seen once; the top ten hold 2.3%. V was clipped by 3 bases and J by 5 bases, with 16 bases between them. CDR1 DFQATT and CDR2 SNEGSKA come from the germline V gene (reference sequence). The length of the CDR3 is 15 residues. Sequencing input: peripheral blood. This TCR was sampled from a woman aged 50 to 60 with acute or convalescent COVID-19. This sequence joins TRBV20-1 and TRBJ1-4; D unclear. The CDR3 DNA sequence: TGCAGTGCTAGTCCCGCCGGGGATTCCAATGAAAAACTGTTTTTT. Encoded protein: CSASPAGDSNEKLFF.